Included here is one T cell receptor beta chain sequence, with context. The antigen remains undetermined. This entry is derived from a study of T cell responses to AZD1222 COVID-19 vaccine. V gave up 1 base and J gave up 3 bases; unmatched junction bases: 1. The germline CDR1 and CDR2 sequences are SGHVS and FQNEAQ. This CDR3 has 15 residues. Study observations and caveats: Variant regions that are unmutated are reportedly the target of nearly half of spike-specific TCRs. Baseline seropositivity characterized only a handful of AZD1222 recipients. White British ancestry dominated among donors, who included more females, and clonal diversity was possibly underestimated. Among vaccine-associated CD4 TCRs, coverage spanned spike, with dominance at 160-218 and 743-854.

Sequencing used immunoSEQ multiplex PCR; TCRdb keeps in-frame clones, though not all of them. In the table there are roughly 120,000 clones, over 80% of which are singletons. The TCR was taken from an adult who received the AZD1222 COVID-19 vaccine. V and J are TRBV7-8 and TRBJ2-2; TRBD2 matches 8 bases. The sample was peripheral blood, taken 28 days after the second AZD1222 dose. The CDR3 nucleotides are TGTGCCAGCAGCTTAGGCGGGGGGTACACCGGGGAGCTGTTTTTT. It encodes CASSLGGGYTGELFF.